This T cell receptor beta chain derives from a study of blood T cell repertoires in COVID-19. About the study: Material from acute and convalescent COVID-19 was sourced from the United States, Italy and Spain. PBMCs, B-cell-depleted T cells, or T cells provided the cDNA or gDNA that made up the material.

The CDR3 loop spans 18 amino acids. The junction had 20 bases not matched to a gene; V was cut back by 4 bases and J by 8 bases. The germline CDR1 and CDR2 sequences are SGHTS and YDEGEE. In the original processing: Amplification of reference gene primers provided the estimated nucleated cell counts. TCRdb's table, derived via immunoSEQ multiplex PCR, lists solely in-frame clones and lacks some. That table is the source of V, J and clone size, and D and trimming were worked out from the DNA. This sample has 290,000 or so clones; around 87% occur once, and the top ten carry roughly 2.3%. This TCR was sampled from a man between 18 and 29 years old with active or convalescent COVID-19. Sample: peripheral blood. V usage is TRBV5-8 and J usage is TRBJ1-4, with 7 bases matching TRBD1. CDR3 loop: CASSNPGKLGDRAEKLFF. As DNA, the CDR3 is TGTGCCAGCAGCAACCCGGGAAAACTGGGGGACAGAGCCGAAAAACTGTTTTTT.